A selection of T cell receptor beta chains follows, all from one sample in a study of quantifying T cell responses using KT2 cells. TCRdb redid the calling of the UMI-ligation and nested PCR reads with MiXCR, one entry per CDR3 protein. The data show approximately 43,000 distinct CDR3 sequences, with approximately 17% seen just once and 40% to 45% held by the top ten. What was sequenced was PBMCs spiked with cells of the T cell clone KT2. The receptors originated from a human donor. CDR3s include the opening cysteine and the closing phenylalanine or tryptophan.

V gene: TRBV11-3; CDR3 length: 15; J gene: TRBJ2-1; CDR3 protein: CASSTRLAVHNEQFF
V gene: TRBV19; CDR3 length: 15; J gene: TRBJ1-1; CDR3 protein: CASRNRDDYSTEAFF
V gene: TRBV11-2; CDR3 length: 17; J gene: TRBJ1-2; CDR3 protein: CASSSWDGPAYLHGYTF
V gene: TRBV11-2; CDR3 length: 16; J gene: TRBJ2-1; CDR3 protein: CASSPGLGSGYNEQFF
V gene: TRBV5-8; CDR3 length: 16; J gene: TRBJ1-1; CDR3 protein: CASSLGGSWGDREAFF
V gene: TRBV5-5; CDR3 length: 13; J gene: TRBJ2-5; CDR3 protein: CASSFDYYETQYF
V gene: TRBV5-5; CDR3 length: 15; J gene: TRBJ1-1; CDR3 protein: CASSGWGREGTEAFF
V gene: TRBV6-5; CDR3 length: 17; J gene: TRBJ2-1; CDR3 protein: CASTSPGTSGIDNEQFF
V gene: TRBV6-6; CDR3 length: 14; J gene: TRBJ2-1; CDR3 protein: CASSPLGGGGEQFF
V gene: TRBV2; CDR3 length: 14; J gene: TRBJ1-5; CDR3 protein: CASSAGTSGQPQHF
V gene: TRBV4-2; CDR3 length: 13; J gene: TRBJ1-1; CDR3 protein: CASSQAPGQRAFF
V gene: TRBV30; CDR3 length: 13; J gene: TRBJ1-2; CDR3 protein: CAWGRDRPYGYTF
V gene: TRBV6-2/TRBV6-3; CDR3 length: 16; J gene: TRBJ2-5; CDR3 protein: CASTPGTGARQETQYF
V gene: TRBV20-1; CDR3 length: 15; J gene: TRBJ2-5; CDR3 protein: CSARLGLAGGETQYF
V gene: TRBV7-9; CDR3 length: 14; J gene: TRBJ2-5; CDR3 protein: CASSPGSHQETQYF
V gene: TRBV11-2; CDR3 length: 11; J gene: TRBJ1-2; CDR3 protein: CASSLNYGYTF
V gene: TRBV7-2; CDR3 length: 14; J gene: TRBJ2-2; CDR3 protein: CATRRDHYTGELFF
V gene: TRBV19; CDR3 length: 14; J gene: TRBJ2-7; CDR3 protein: CASSIRDISYEQYF
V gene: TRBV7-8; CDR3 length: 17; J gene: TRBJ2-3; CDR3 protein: CASSTRNPGQGTDTQYF
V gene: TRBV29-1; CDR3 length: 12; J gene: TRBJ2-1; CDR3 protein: CSVVTGPNEQFF
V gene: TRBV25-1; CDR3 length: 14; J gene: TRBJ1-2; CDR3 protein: CASSAPLTGYGYTF
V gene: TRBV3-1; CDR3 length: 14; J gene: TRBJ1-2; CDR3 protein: CASSQGLITYGYTF
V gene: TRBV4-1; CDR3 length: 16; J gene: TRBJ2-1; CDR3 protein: CASRTLAGADRLEQFF
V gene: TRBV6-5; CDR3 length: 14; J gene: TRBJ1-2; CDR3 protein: CASSFQGANYGYTF
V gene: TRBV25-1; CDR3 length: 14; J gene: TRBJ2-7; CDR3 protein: CASSEIGGTYEQYF
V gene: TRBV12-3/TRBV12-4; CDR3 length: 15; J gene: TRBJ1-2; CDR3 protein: CASSLADRGPRSVTF
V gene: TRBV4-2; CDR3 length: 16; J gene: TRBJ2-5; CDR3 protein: CASSQSGTGYQETQYF
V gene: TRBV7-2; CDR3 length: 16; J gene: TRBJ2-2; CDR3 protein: CASSLMASPNTGELFF
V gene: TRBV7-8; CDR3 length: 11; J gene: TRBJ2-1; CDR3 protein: CASSFADEQFF
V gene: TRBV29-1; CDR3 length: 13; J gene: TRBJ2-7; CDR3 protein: CSVGTRATYEQYF
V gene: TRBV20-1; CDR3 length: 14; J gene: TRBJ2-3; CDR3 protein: CSASQGEGPDTQYF
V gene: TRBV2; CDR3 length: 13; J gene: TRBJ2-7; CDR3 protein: CASSEPGRYEQYF
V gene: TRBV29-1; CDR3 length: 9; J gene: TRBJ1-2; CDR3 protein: CSVTEGYTF
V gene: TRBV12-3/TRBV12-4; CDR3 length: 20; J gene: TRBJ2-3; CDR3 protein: CASSLSRLAGGPSSTDTQYF
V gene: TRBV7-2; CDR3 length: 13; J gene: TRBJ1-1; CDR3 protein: CASSSFGIAEAFF
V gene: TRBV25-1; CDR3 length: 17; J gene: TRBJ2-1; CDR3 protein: CASSGGTSGRAKNEQFF
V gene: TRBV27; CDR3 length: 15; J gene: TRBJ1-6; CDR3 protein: CASRSQGLYNSPLHF
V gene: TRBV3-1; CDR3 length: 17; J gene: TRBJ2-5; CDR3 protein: CASSPREARSGLETQYF
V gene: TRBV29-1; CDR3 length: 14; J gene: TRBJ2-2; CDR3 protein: CSVGSVGGTGELFF
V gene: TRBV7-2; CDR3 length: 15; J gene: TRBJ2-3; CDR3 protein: CASSLDGRAGDTQYF
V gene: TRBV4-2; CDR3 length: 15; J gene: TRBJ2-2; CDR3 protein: CASSHGTSDTGELFF
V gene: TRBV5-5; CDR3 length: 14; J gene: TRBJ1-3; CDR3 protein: CASSFGQGGNTIYF
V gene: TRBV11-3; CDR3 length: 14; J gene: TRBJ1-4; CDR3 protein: CASSLSLEREKLFF
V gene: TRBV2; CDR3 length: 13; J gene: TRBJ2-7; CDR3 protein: CASRGQGAYEQYF
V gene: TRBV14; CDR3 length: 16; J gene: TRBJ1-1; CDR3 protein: CASSQGSIFLNTEAFF
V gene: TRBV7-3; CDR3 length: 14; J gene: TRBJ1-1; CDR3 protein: CASSLQMGNTEAFF
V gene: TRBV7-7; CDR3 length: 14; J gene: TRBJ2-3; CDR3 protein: CASSYGQGADTQYF
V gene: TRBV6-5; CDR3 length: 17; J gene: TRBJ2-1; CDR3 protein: CASSYLGGSWSYNEQFF
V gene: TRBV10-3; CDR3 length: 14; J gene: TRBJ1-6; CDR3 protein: CAIMRDRDNSPLHF
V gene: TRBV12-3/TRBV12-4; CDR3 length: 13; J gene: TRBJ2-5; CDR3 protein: CASSFPGGATQYF
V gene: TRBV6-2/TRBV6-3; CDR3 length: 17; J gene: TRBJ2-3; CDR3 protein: CASSPRGGPLSTDTQYF
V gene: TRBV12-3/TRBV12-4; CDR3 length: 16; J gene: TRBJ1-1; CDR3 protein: CASSLALGGAGTEAFF
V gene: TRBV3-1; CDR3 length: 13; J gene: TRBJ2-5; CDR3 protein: CASSRGTQETQYF
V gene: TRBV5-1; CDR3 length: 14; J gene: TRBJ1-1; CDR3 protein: CASSLQVMNTEAFF
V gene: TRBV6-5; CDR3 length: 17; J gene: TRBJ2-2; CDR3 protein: CASSYPGGAANTGELFF
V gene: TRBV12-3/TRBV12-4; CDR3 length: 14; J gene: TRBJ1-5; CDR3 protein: CASSWDGKNQPQHF
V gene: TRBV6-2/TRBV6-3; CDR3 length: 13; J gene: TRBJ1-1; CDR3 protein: CASSYAGWTEAFF
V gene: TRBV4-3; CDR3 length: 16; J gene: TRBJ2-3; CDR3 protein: CASSQGSGSSTDTQYF